This TCR beta chain was captured in a study of CD8 T cells in ankylosing spondylitis. Quantitative 5'-RACE with molecular barcodes generated TCR beta libraries. TCRdb processed the 5' RACE reads anew with MiXCR; each CDR3 protein has one entry. The data show about 240,000 distinct CDR3 sequences, around a tenth seen once. Germline V gives CDR1 MGHRA, CDR2 YSYEKL. Trimming removed 1 base from V and 1 base from J, with 14 bases in between. The CDR3 is 18 residues long. General observations from the study: There were earlier reports of some motif variants in reactive arthritis synovial fluid and blood. As reported, disease-linked clones showed significant enrichment in matched ankylosing spondylitis synovial fluid. Ankylosing spondylitis blood appeared to carry a characteristic TCR beta motif of eight or nine highly homologous variants.

This clonotype was counted between two and nine times. What it binds is unknown. The source material was blood, either unsorted or a sorted T cell fraction (not recorded which). V is TRBV4-1 and J is TRBJ2-6, with D unclear. The source of this sequence is a male donor with ankylosing spondylitis or in good health (not recorded which). In DNA, the CDR3 is TGCGCCAGCAGCCAAGCGAATCTGGTGGGATCTGGGGCCAACGTCCTGACTTTC. Its translation: CASSQANLVGSGANVLTF.